What follows describes a single TCR beta chain. In the study's own analysis: Reference gene primer amplification gave estimated nucleated cell counts. This table comes from immunoSEQ multiplex PCR, and its TCRdb copy is limited to in-frame clones, with some not included. The DNA gave D and trimming, while V, J and clone size come from that table. The sample holds about 68,000 clones; roughly 84% are singletons and the top ten take about 10%. This CDR3 contains 13 residues. The germline gives CDR1 SEHNR, CDR2 FQNEAQ (reference sequence). With 8 bases clipped from V and 6 bases from J, the junction kept 3 bases outside the gene matches. These data are taken from a study of blood T cell repertoires in COVID-19. Study as a whole: The samples span acute and convalescent COVID-19 from the United States, Italy and Spain. In each case, the material was cDNA or gDNA derived from T cells, B-cell-depleted T cells, or PBMCs.

This sequence was found in a woman between 45 and 60 years old with acute or convalescent COVID-19. Material for sequencing was peripheral blood. This chain joins TRBV7-9 and TRBJ2-3; 12 bases map to TRBD2. CDR3 nucleotide sequence: TGTGCCAGCTTGACTAGCGGGGGCGATACGCAGTATTTT. It yields the protein CASLTSGGDTQYF. Full variable domain (outside the CDR3, taken from reference TRBV7-9 and TRBJ2-3): DTGVSQNPRHKITKRGQNVTFRCDPISEHNRLYWYRQTLGQGPEFLTYFQNEAQLEKSRLLSDRFSAERPKGSFSTLEIQRTEQGDSAMYLCASLTSGGDTQYFGPGTRLTVL.